This passage covers 5 T cell receptor beta chains from one sample sequenced in a study of blood T cell repertoires in COVID-19. Sequencing used immunoSEQ multiplex PCR; TCRdb keeps in-frame clones, though not all of them. Altogether around 250,000 clones are present, approximately 86% being singletons, with the ten largest covering around 7.3%. The sample taken for sequencing was peripheral blood. The receptors originated from a woman aged 65 to 85 with active or convalescent COVID-19.

The V call is TRBV4-3, the J call TRBJ1-1, with 11 bases lining up with TRBD1. The CDR3 spans 15 residues. Unmatched junction bases numbered 6, after V lost 5 bases and J lost 4 bases. Germline V CDR1 and CDR2: LGHNA, YSLEER. The CDR3 reads CASSKSGTGGTEAFF. The DNA of the CDR3 is TGCGCCAGCAGCAAGTCCGGGACAGGGGGCACTGAAGCTTTCTTT.

The genes are TRBV5-4 and TRBJ2-5, with TRBD1 matching 9 bases. Trimming at V came to 4 bases and at J to 5 bases, leaving 6 bases not matched to a gene. Germline assignment: CDR1 SGHNT and CDR2 YYREEE (reference sequence). This CDR3 contains 14 residues. CDR3 region: CASSPMTGGETQYF. The CDR3 DNA is TGTGCCAGCAGCCCCATGACAGGGGGGGAGACCCAGTACTTC. Full variable domain (remainder filled in from reference TRBV5-4 and TRBJ2-5): ETGVTQSPTHLIKTRGQQVTLRCSSQSGHNTVSWYQQALGQGPQFIFQYYREEENGRGNFPPRFSGLQFPNYSSELNVNALELDDSALYLCASSPMTGGETQYFGPGTRLLVL.

The V gene is TRBV9, the J gene TRBJ2-7; 10 nucleotides match TRBD1. CDR1 and CDR2 from the germline V gene are SGDLS and YYNGEE. The J segment lost 2 bases and the V segment lost 4 bases, leaving 3 bases of the junction unmatched. This CDR3 comprises 14 residues. The CDR3 region has the DNA TGTGCCAGCAGCAAGACAGGGGGCGCCTACGAGCAGTACTTC. This encodes CASSKTGGAYEQYF.

The chain has TRBV12-5 and TRBJ1-5; D unresolved. V was shortened by 6 bases and J by 5 bases, with 11 bases between the two germline ends. Germline CDR1 is LGHNT and CDR2 is FRNRAP. CDR3 size: 13 residues. The CDR3 DNA reads as TGTGCTAGTGGACGAGACACGGATCAGCCCCAGCATTTT. Its translation: CASGRDTDQPQHF. Supplemented by reference TRBV12-5 and TRBJ1-5, the full variable domain reads DARVTQTPRHKVTEMGQEVTMRCQPILGHNTVFWYRQTMMQGLELLAYFRNRAPLDDSGMPKDRFSAEMPDATLATLKIQPSEPRDSAVYFCASGRDTDQPQHFGDGTRLSIL.

The rearrangement uses TRBV7-2 and TRBJ2-7, with D maybe TRBD1 (6 bases). The CDR3 runs 16 residues. Trimming stripped 1 base from V and 1 base from J, with 14 bases between. Per germline, CDR1 SGHTA and CDR2 FQGNSA. CDR3 in amino acids: CASSLVRGTQSYEQYF. CDR3 DNA sequence: TGTGCCAGCAGCTTAGTTCGTGGGACACAGTCCTACGAGCAGTACTTC.